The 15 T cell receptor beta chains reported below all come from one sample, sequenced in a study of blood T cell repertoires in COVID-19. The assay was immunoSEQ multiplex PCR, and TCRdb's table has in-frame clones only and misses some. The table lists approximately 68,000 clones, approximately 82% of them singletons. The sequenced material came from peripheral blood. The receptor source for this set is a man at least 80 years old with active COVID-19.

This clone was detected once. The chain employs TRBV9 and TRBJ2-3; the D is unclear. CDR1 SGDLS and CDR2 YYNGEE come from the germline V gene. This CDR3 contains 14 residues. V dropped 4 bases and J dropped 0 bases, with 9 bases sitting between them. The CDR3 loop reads CASSHSSSTDTQYF. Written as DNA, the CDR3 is TGTGCCAGCAGCCATAGCAGTAGCACAGATACGCAGTATTTT.

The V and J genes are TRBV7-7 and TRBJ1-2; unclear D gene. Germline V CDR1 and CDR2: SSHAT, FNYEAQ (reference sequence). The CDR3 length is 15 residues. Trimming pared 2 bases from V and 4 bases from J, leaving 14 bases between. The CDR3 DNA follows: TGTGCCAGCAGCTTATCGTCTCGGGGTACCTATGGCTACACCTTC. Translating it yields CASSLSSRGTYGYTF. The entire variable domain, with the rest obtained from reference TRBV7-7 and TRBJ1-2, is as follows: GAGVSQSPRYKVTKRGQDVTLRCDPISSHATLYWYQQALGQGPEFLTYFNYEAQPDKSGLPSDRFSAERPEGSISTLTIQRTEQRDSAMYRCASSLSSRGTYGYTFGSGTRLTVV.

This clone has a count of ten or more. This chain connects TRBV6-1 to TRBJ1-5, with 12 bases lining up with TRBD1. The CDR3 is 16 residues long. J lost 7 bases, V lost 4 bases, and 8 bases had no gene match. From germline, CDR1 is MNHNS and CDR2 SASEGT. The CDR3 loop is CASSGPGTGGLQPQHF. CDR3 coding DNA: TGTGCCAGCAGTGGGCCGGGGACAGGGGGCCTACAGCCCCAGCATTTT.

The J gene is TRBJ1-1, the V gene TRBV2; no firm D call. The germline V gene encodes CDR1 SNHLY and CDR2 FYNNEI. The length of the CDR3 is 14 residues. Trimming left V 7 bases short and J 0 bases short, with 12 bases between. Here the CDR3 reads CASIGRVMNTEAFF. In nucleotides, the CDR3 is TGTGCCAGCATCGGGAGGGTGATGAACACTGAAGCTTTCTTT.

As DNA, the CDR3 is TGTGCCAGCAGTTATAAGGCGGGAGAATCTTCCAATGAGCAGTTCTTC. It translates to CASSYKAGESSNEQFF. This chain links TRBV6-2 or TRBV6-3 with TRBJ2-1; 7 bases are a match to TRBD2. V shed 3 bases, J shed 6 bases, and the junction held 11 bases outside the gene matches. CDR3 length: 16 amino acids. Looked up from germline, CDR1 is MNHEY and CDR2 is SVGEGT.

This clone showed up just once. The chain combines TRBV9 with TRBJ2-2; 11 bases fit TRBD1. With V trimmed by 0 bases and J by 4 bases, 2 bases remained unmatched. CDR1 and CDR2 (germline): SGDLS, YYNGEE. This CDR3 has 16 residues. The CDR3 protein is CASSVGTGGSTGELFF. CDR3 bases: TGTGCCAGCAGCGTAGGGACAGGGGGCAGCACCGGGGAGCTGTTTTTT.

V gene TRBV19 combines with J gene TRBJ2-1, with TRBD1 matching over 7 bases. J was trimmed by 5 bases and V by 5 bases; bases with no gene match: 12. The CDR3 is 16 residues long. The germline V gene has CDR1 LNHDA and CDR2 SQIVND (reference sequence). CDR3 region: CASSVLGQLLNNEQFF. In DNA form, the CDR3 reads TGTGCCAGTAGTGTACTGGGACAGCTATTAAACAATGAGCAGTTCTTC.

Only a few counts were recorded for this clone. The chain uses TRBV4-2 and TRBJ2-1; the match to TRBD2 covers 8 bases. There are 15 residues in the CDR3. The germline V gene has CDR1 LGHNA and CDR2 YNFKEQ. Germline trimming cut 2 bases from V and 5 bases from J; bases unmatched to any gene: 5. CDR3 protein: CASSQRLAPNNEQFF. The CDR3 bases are TGTGCCAGCAGCCAACGACTAGCGCCCAACAATGAGCAGTTCTTC.

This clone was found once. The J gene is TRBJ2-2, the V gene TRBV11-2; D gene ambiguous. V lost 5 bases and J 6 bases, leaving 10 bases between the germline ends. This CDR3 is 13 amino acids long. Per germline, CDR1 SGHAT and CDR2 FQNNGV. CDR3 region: CASSPQLAGELFF. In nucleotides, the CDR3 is TGTGCCAGCAGCCCTCAGTTGGCCGGGGAGCTGTTTTTT.

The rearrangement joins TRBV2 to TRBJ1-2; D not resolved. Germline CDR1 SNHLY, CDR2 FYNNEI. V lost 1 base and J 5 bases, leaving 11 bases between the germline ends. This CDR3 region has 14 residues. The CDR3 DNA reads TGTGCCAGCAGTGAAGGCAGGCCATATTATGGCTACACCTTC. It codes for CASSEGRPYYGYTF.

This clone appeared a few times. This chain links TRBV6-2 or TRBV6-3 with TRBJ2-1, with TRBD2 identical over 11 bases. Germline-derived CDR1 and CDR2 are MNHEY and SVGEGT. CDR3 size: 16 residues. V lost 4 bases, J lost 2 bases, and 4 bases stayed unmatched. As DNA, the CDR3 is TGTGCCAGCAGTTCGAGACTAGCGGGAACCTACAATGAGCAGTTCTTC. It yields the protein CASSSRLAGTYNEQFF.

Written as DNA, the CDR3 is TGCGCCAGCAGCTTGGCTAGCGGGTCGGTTCGCGAGCAGTACTTC. It yields the protein CASSLASGSVREQYF. The V gene is TRBV5-1, the J gene TRBJ2-7; 8 nucleotides agree with TRBD2. The ends lost 0 bases at V and 6 bases at J; junction bases unmatched: 8. The CDR3 spans 15 residues. Germline CDR1 is SGHRS and CDR2 is YFSETQ.

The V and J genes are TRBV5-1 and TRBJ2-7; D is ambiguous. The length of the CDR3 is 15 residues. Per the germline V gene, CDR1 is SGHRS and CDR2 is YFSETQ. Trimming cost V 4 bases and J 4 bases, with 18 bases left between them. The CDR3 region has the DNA TGCGCCAGCAGCCAGTACGAGACGGGTACGTACGAGCAGTACTTC. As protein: CASSQYETGTYEQYF.

CDR3 region: CASSLTGTEAFF. The CDR3 DNA follows: TGTGCCAGCAGCTTAACAGGGACTGAAGCTTTCTTT. V usage is TRBV7-9 and J usage is TRBJ1-1; D is perhaps TRBD1 (6 bases). The germline V gene has CDR1 SEHNR and CDR2 FQNEAQ (reference sequence). This CDR3 is 12 amino acids long. Trimming took 2 bases from V and 5 from J, leaving 6 bases between them.

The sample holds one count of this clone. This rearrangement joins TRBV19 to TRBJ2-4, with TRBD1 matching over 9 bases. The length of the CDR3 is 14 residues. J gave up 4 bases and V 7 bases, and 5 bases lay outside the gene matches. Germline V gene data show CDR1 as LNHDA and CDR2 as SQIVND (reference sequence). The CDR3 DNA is TGTGCCAGTAACCTGGGACAGGGAAAAAACATTCAGTACTTC. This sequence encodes CASNLGQGKNIQYF.